This T cell receptor beta chain was recovered during a study of CD8+ T cells in alopecia areata. cDNA prepared by RNA extraction and subsequent reverse transcription served as the template for sequencing. Sequencing used immunoSEQ multiplex PCR; TCRdb keeps in-frame clones, though not all of them. Of some 99,000 clones in the sample, 60% to 75% are singletons; the top ten hold 15%. CDR1 and CDR2 (germline): PRHDT, FYEKMQ (reference sequence). This CDR3 contains 13 residues. V dropped 5 bases and J dropped 9 bases, with 14 bases sitting between them. Regarding treatment: oral pan-JAK inhibitor, 5-10 mg twice daily.

The J gene is TRBJ2-1, the V gene TRBV13; no clear D. The sample was CD8+ T cells sorted from blood, taken at week 4, from a patient treated with tofacitinib. This clonotype was obtained from a human donor with alopecia areata. The CDR3 region is CASSLRASLEQFF. The CDR3 DNA sequence: TGTGCCAGCAGCCTCCGAGCCAGCCTTGAGCAGTTCTTC.